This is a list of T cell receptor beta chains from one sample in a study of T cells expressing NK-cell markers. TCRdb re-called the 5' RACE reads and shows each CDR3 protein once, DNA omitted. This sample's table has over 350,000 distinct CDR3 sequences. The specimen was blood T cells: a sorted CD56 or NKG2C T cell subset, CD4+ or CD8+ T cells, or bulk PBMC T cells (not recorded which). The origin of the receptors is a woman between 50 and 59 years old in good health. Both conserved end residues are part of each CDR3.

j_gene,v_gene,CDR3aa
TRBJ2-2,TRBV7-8,CASSLARLAGRRTGELFF
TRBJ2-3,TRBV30,CAWSGGTSGTTDTQYF
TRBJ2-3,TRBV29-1,CSAARSLAADTQYF
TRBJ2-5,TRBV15,CATSREGTSGSISTQYF
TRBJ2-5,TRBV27,CASSLSSGLQETQYF
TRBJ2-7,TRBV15,CATSRGIGVLAGATSYEQYF
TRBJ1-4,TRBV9,CASSVRDGNEKLFF
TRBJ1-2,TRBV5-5,CASFSQGIENYGYTF
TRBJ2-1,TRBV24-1,CATSEASGASYNEQFF
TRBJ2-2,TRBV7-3,CASSSNAGELFF
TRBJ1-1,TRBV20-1,CRTQMPGDTEAFF
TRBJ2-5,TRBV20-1,CSARDSRGEFAGGLQETQYF
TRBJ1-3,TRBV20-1,CSAAGESSGNTIYF
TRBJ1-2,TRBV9,CASSAGTGIGDYGYTF
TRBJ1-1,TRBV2,CASVKGRLQLNTEAFF
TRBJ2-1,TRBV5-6,CASSLWREEYNEQFF
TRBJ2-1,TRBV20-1,CSARTGTSYNEQFF
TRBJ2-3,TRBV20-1,CSARLGTVNTDTQYF
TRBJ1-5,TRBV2,CASSEFRGNSNQPQHF
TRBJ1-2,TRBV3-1,CASSRRLGDVYGYTF
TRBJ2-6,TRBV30,CAWKNSGANVLTF
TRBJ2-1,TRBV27,CASSSWPSSYNEQFF
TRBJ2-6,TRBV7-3,CASSTGTGASGANVLTF
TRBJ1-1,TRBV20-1,CSALGTGRGTEAFF
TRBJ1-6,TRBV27,CASSTGTAFNSPLHF
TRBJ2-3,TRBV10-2,CASSELGRSSDTQYF
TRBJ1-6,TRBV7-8,CASSLAPYGGSPSYNSPLHF
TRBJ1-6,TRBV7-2,CASSLGAFHNSPLHF
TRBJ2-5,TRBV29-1,CSVEGTSRSWETQYF
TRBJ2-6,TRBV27,CASSSRSGANVLTF
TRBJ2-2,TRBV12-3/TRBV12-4,CASSPQKVHTGELFF
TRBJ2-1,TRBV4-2,CASSTGLDYNEQFF
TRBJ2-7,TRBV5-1,CASSEAGVYEQYF
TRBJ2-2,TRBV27,CASSLPRNEAKTGELFF
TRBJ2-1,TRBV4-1,CASSPRSSGGGEQFF
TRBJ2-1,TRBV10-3,CAITAGIVGYNEQFF
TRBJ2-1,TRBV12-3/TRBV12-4,CASSLSGAGSYNEQFF
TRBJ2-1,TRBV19,CASSIAGSLYNEQFF
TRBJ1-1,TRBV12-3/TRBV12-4,CASSPPITEAFF
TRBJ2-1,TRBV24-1,CATSEREGLNEQFF
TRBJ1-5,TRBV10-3,CAISEGGPGQRPYQPQHF
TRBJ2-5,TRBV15,CATSRVKGQGRETQYF
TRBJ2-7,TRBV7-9,CASTSSGSSYEQYF